Below are 11 T cell receptor beta chains sequenced from a single sample in a study of cytomegalovirus exposure and HLA in healthy donors. 60 Vbeta and 13 Jbeta primers were used in PCR. Libraries were prepared by immunoSEQ multiplex PCR; TCRdb keeps only in-frame clonotypes and omits some of them. Among some 160,000 clones listed, roughly 80% were seen once. Sequencing was performed on PBMCs. These receptors came from a woman aged 40 to 49 in good health and CMV-seronegative.

There are a few counts of this clone. This chain joins TRBV6-4 and TRBJ2-6; a possible D gene is TRBD1 (6 bases). This CDR3 spans 18 amino acids. V gave up 4 bases and J gave up 4 bases, with 20 bases separating them. Germline lookup yields CDR1 MRHNA and CDR2 SNTAGT. Here the CDR3 reads CASSGPSQGLSGANVLTF. As DNA, the CDR3 is TGTGCCAGCAGTGGCCCATCACAGGGTTTGTCAGGGGCCAACGTCCTGACTTTC.

The chain links TRBV11-1 to TRBJ2-3; the match to TRBD2 covers 14 bases. The V and J ends lost 4 bases and 4 bases, in that order; junction bases with no gene match: 1. The CDR3 is 15 amino acids. Looked up from germline, CDR1 is SGHAT and CDR2 is FQDESV (reference sequence). The CDR3 DNA follows: TGTGCCAGCAGCTCGACTAGCGGGGGGGCAGATACGCAGTATTTT. Protein product: CASSSTSGGADTQYF.

CDR3 nucleotides: TGTGCCAGTCGCCCCCCGGACAGGGGTACCACCGGGGAGCTGTTTTTT. It yields the protein CASRPPDRGTTGELFF. V and J are TRBV19 and TRBJ2-2; 9 positions agree with TRBD1. Germline-derived CDR1 and CDR2 are LNHDA and SQIVND (reference sequence). Germline trimming cut 8 bases from V and 4 bases from J; bases unmatched to any gene: 11. The CDR3 extends over 16 amino acids.

The chain couples TRBV14 to TRBJ2-1, with a possible D match to TRBD1 (5 bases). The CDR3 extends over 15 amino acids. From germline, CDR1 is SGHDN and CDR2 FVKESK. Trimming pared 4 bases from V and 3 bases from J, leaving 13 bases between. The CDR3 reads CASSPQGLRYNEQFF. In DNA form, the CDR3 reads TGTGCCAGCAGCCCCCAGGGTCTTCGCTACAATGAGCAGTTCTTC.

The chain carries TRBV28 and TRBJ2-7, with 8 positions matching TRBD2. The CDR3 runs to 14 residues. V lost 5 bases, J lost 3 bases, and 6 bases stayed unmatched. From germline, CDR1 is MDHEN and CDR2 SYDVKM. CDR3 residues: CASSSSGENYEQYF. CDR3 in DNA: TGTGCCAGCAGTAGTAGCGGGGAGAACTACGAGCAGTACTTC.

V usage is TRBV28 and J usage is TRBJ1-2, with D possibly matching TRBD1 (6 bases). V lost 7 bases to trimming and J lost 7 bases, with 13 bases between them. The CDR3 is 12 amino acids. The V gene's germline CDR1 is MDHEN and CDR2 SYDVKM. In DNA, the CDR3 is TGTGCCAGCACCTGGACAGTTGGTGGCTACACCTTC. It specifies CASTWTVGGYTF.

This clone turned up a few times. J is TRBJ2-7 and V is TRBV6-5; TRBD1 matches 8 bases. The CDR3 is 14 residues long. Trimming removed 2 bases from V and 2 bases from J; junction bases left unmatched: 2. From germline, CDR1 is MNHEY and CDR2 SVGAGI. CDR3 DNA sequence: TGTGCCAGCAGTTACCGGGACAGGACCTACGAGCAGTACTTC. It translates to CASSYRDRTYEQYF.

In nucleotides, the CDR3 is TGTGCCAGCAGTTACTCGACGGCGGGGCTCGAGCAGTACTTC. Encoded protein: CASSYSTAGLEQYF. This chain joins TRBV6-5 and TRBJ2-7; D is possibly TRBD2 (6 bases). V gave up 0 bases and J gave up 6 bases, with 12 bases separating them. CDR1 is MNHEY and CDR2 is SVGAGI in the germline V gene. The CDR3 spans 14 residues.

This clone has just one count. This chain connects TRBV19 to TRBJ2-7; possible D gene TRBD2, 5 bases. CDR1 LNHDA and CDR2 SQIVND come from the germline V gene (reference sequence). Deletions cut 6 bases from V and 6 bases from J, with 9 bases between. The CDR3 runs to 11 residues. This CDR3 reads CASRDSFEQYF. CDR3 DNA sequence: TGTGCCAGTAGGGACTCTTTCGAGCAGTACTTC. Full variable domain (missing parts from reference TRBV19 and TRBJ2-7): DGGITQSPKYLFRKEGQNVTLSCEQNLNHDAMYWYRQDPGQGLRLIYYSQIVNDFQKGDIAEGYSVSREKKESFPLTVTSAQKNPTAFYLCASRDSFEQYFGPGTRLTVT.

This clone occurred once. The J gene is TRBJ2-2, the V gene TRBV5-1; D is unresolved. The germline CDR1 and CDR2 sequences are SGHRS and YFSETQ. V gave up 4 bases and J gave up 3 bases, with 10 bases separating them. This CDR3 spans 14 amino acids. DNA of the CDR3: TGCGCCAGCAGCCCCTCTACCTACACCGGGGAGCTGTTTTTT. Protein: CASSPSTYTGELFF.

The chain joins TRBV5-1 to TRBJ2-7, with 7 bases fitting TRBD2. CDR1 SGHRS and CDR2 YFSETQ come from the germline V gene. V shed 1 base, J shed 0 bases, and the junction held 7 bases outside the gene matches. The length of the CDR3 is 16 residues. The CDR3 spells CASSLQLASFSYEQYF. The CDR3 coding sequence is TGCGCCAGCAGCTTGCAACTAGCGTCGTTCTCCTACGAGCAGTACTTC. Full variable domain (outside the CDR3, taken from reference TRBV5-1 and TRBJ2-7): KAGVTQTPRYLIKTRGQQVTLSCSPISGHRSVSWYQQTPGQGLQFLFEYFSETQRNKGNFPGRFSGRQFSNSRSEMNVSTLELGDSALYLCASSLQLASFSYEQYFGPGTRLTVT.